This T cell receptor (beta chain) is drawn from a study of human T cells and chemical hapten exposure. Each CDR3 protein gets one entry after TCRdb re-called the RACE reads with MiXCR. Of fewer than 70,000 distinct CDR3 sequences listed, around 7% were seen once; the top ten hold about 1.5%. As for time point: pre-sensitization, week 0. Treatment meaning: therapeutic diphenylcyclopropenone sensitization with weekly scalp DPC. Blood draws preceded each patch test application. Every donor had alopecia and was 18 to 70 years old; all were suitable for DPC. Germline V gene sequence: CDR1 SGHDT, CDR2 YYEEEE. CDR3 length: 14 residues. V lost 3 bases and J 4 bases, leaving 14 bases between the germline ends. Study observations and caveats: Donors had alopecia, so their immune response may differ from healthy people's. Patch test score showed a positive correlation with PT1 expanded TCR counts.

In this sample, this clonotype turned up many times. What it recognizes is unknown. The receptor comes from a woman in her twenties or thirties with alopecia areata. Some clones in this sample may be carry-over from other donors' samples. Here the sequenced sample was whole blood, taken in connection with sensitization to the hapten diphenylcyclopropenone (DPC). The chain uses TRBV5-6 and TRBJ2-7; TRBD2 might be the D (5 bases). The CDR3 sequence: CASSSQGGGYEQYF. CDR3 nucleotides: TGTGCCAGCAGCTCCCAAGGCGGCGGGTACGAGCAGTACTTC.